One and the same sample provided the 29 T cell receptor beta chains below, sequenced in a study of T cells in Graves' hyperthyroidism and ophthalmopathy. Regions amplified from RNA transcripts were the TCR beta CDR3 regions. The TCR CDR3 first-round RT-PCR relied on the HTBI primer set. Each CDR3 protein gets one entry after TCRdb re-called the multiplex PCR reads with MiXCR. The sample includes about 420,000 distinct CDR3 sequences, roughly 14% seen only once; the top ten take over 12%. Sequenced material: blood. These receptor sequences come from a young woman with Graves' hyperthyroidism.

V is TRBV5-1 and J is TRBJ1-4, with D perhaps matching TRBD1 (5 bases). Germline CDR1 is SGHRS and CDR2 is YFSETQ. V gave up 0 bases and J gave up 7 bases, with 16 bases separating them. The CDR3 contains 16 residues. CDR3 region: CASSLDPREGTEKLFF. The CDR3 nucleotides are TGCGCCAGCAGCTTGGATCCCAGGGAAGGAACTGAAAAACTGTTTTTT.

This clonotype was observed a handful of times. CDR3 loop: CASSRRTAPPQQETQYF. The CDR3 nucleotides are TGCGCCAGCAGCCGCCGGACAGCACCTCCACAACAAGAGACCCAGTACTTC. The gene calls are TRBV4-1 and TRBJ2-5; a possible D gene is TRBD1 (6 bases). V lost 4 bases, J lost 2 bases, and 20 bases lay in between. CDR1 and CDR2 (germline): MGHRA, YSYEKL. CDR3 length: 17 residues.

This clonotype was picked up a small number of times. The chain recombines TRBV15 with TRBJ1-1, with 9 bases identical to TRBD1. Trimming took 0 bases from V and 6 from J; bases not matched to a gene: 2. Germline CDR1 is LNHNV and CDR2 is YYDKDF (reference sequence). The CDR3 length is 14 residues. The chain's CDR3 is CATSRDRQGAEAFF. The CDR3 DNA reads TGTGCCACCAGCAGAGATAGACAGGGGGCTGAAGCTTTCTTT.

The chain links TRBV7-9 to TRBJ1-3; D unresolved. Per germline, CDR1 SEHNR and CDR2 FQNEAQ (reference sequence). The V end lost 5 bases, the J end lost 8 bases, and 7 bases lay between the germline ends. This CDR3 spans 11 amino acids. The CDR3 DNA sequence: TGTGCCAGCAGCCACGAAGACACCATATATTTT. It encodes CASSHEDTIYF.

This clonotype was detected only a few times. This chain connects TRBV4-2 to TRBJ1-2; TRBD1 matches 8 bases. V gave up 0 bases and J gave up 8 bases; unmatched junction bases: 5. This CDR3 contains 14 residues. The germline V gene has CDR1 LGHNA and CDR2 YNFKEQ. The CDR3 DNA follows: TGTGCCAGCAGCCAAGAAGCAGGGGGCGTAGGCTACACCTTC. Translated: CASSQEAGGVGYTF.

This clonotype was observed many times. J is TRBJ2-2 and V is TRBV6-1; D perhaps matches TRBD1 (6 bases). This CDR3 is built from 15 residues. Germline V gene lookup returns CDR1 MNHNS and CDR2 SASEGT. Deletions cut 6 bases from V and 2 bases from J, with 13 bases between. In DNA, the CDR3 is TGTGCCAGCAGGCGGACAGCCGCAAACACCGGGGAGCTGTTTTTT. This sequence encodes CASRRTAANTGELFF.

This clonotype came up a few times. V usage is TRBV15 and J usage is TRBJ1-5, with TRBD1 matching 7 bases. The V gene's germline CDR1 is LNHNV and CDR2 YYDKDF (reference sequence). The CDR3 has 16 amino acids. Trimming took 1 base from V and 3 from J; bases not matched to a gene: 6. CDR3 in DNA: TGTGCCACCAGCAGAGGCGCACAGGGGAACAATCAGCCCCAGCATTTT. As protein: CATSRGAQGNNQPQHF.

This clonotype was seen repeatedly, ten times or more. J is TRBJ2-5 and V is TRBV6-2 or TRBV6-3; the D is unclear. There are 11 residues in the CDR3. Germline V lookup: CDR1 MNHEY, CDR2 SVGEGT. Trimming took off 2 bases at V and 5 bases at J, with 3 bases between the two ends. The CDR3, as DNA: TGTGCCAGCAGTTACGATGAGACCCAGTACTTC. Translation: CASSYDETQYF.

This clonotype appeared a few times. A much more abundant neighbour one base away suggests this may be a read error. The J gene is TRBJ2-5, the V gene TRBV20-1; the D gene is possibly TRBD2 (6 bases). The CDR3 is 14 amino acids. The V end was cut by 3 bases, the J end by 2 bases, with 13 bases between. Looked up from germline, CDR1 is DFQATT and CDR2 is SNEGSKA (reference sequence). This CDR3 is CSARGLGGQETQYF. CDR3 nucleotide sequence: TGCAGTGCTAGGGGTCTCGGAGGGCAAGAGACCCAGTACTTC.

This clonotype was picked up a small number of times. Possible read error: a much larger clone is one base away. V usage is TRBV7-2 and J usage is TRBJ2-7, with 7 bases identical to TRBD1. The CDR3 is 14 residues long. Germline assignment: CDR1 SGHTA and CDR2 FQGNSA. The CDR3: CASGLSTGRYEQYF. The CDR3, as DNA: TGTGCCAGCGGCTTATCGACAGGGCGTTACGAGCAGTACTTC.

Many counts were recorded for this clonotype. The rearrangement joins TRBV28 to TRBJ2-4; perhaps TRBD2 as D (6 bases). Germline loops: CDR1 MDHEN, CDR2 SYDVKM. The CDR3 is 13 residues long. V was clipped by 6 bases and J by 7 bases, with 13 bases between them. CDR3 sequence: CASRPAGSNIQYF. CDR3 bases: TGTGCCAGCAGGCCCGCCGGGAGTAACATTCAGTACTTC.

This clonotype occurred a few times. The V call is TRBV24-1, the J call TRBJ1-1, with a tentative D call TRBD1 (5 bases). This CDR3 has 15 residues. The germline V and J ends were trimmed by 8 bases and 6 bases, with 21 bases remaining between them. Looked up from germline, CDR1 is KGHDR and CDR2 is SFDVKD. The DNA of the CDR3 is TGTGCCACCATCCCGGAGCGGGGGTCATTTCCTGAAGCTTTCTTT. This gives the protein CATIPERGSFPEAFF.

This clonotype was seen a single time. CDR3 amino acids: CASSPHNSPVGTEAFF. CDR3 DNA: TGTGCCAGCAGTCCCCATAACTCCCCCGTGGGGACTGAAGCTTTCTTT. The genes are TRBV28 and TRBJ1-1, with D uncertain. The CDR3 runs 16 residues. Germline CDR1 reads MDHEN; CDR2 reads SYDVKM. Trimming removed 5 bases from V and 5 bases from J, with 21 bases in between. Full variable domain (outside the CDR3, taken from reference TRBV28 and TRBJ1-1): DVKVTQSSRYLVKRTGEKVFLECVQDMDHENMFWYRQDPGLGLRLIYFSYDVKMKEKGDIPEGYSVSREKKERFSLILESASTNQTSMYLCASSPHNSPVGTEAFFGQGTRLTVV.

This clonotype was counted only a few times. This chain joins TRBV19 and TRBJ1-1; D not certain. The CDR3 spans 14 residues. The V and J ends lost 5 bases and 2 bases respectively, with 12 bases between them. CDR1 LNHDA and CDR2 SQIVND come from the germline V gene (reference sequence). The CDR3 DNA is TGTGCCAGTAGTCCCTTTACCCTCAACACTGAAGCTTTCTTT. This gives the protein CASSPFTLNTEAFF.

This clonotype showed up just a few times. The chain links TRBV19 to TRBJ1-6; D not certain. In germline, CDR1 is LNHDA, CDR2 SQIVND (reference sequence). V lost 3 bases to trimming and J lost 10 bases, with 19 bases between them. This CDR3 has 16 amino acids. CDR3 loop: CASSMDGRQGGSPLHF. The DNA for the CDR3 is TGTGCCAGTAGTATGGACGGAAGACAAGGCGGATCACCCCTCCACTTT.

This clonotype was counted ten times or more. The rearrangement links TRBV6-1 to TRBJ2-1; D gene ambiguous. V gave up 3 bases and J gave up 0 bases, with 9 bases separating them. This CDR3 contains 15 residues. In germline, CDR1 is MNHNS, CDR2 SASEGT. The CDR3 spells CASSDYLHSYNEQFF. CDR3 nucleotide sequence: TGTGCCAGCAGTGATTACCTCCACTCCTACAATGAGCAGTTCTTC.

Points on this clonotype: At one end the junction does not follow the germline gene, possibly because of a read error. The V call is TRBV24-1, the J call TRBJ2-5, with a possible D match to TRBD1 (5 bases). The CDR3 totals 14 residues. CDR1 is KGHDR and CDR2 is SFDVKD in the germline V gene. The CDR3 spells CATSPTEFQETRYF. CDR3 sequence (DNA): TGTGCCACCAGCCCGACAGAGTTCCAAGAGACCCGGTACTTC.

This clonotype has a count of ten or more. The gene calls are TRBV20-1 and TRBJ2-3; 8 nucleotides agree with TRBD2. There are 14 residues in the CDR3. The germline CDR1 and CDR2 sequences are DFQATT and SNEGSKA (reference sequence). After removal of 6 bases from V and 7 bases from J, the junction contained 12 bases not matched to a gene. CDR3 region: CSANPTSGRNTQYF. Written as DNA, the CDR3 is TGCAGTGCAAACCCAACTAGCGGCCGCAATACGCAGTATTTT.

This rearrangement joins TRBV19 to TRBJ1-2; 7 bases line up with TRBD1. CDR1 is LNHDA, CDR2 SQIVND, per germline (reference sequence). The V gene end was trimmed by 5 bases and the J gene end by 6 bases; junction bases not matched to a gene: 9. The CDR3 consists of 14 residues. This CDR3 is CASSPKGQLDGYTF. The CDR3 DNA reads TGTGCCAGTAGTCCCAAGGGACAGCTCGATGGCTACACCTTC.

The sample holds many counts of this clonotype. V usage is TRBV12-3 or TRBV12-4 and J usage is TRBJ1-3; D unresolved. The CDR3 runs to 14 residues. V was pared by 1 base and J by 0 bases, with 4 bases between. This CDR3 reads CASSLGVSGNTIYF. Here the CDR3 DNA reads TGTGCCAGCAGTTTAGGGGTCTCTGGAAACACCATATATTTT.

This clonotype has ten or more counts. This chain links TRBV9 with TRBJ1-5; D unresolved. V was cut by 0 bases and J by 5 bases, with 6 bases left in between. The germline CDR1 and CDR2 sequences are SGDLS and YYNGEE. This CDR3 contains 13 residues. Written as DNA, the CDR3 is TGTGCCAGCAGCGTAGCGGGATATCAGCCCCAGCATTTT. Residues: CASSVAGYQPQHF.

In its sample, this clonotype was seen many times. The chain has TRBV28 and TRBJ2-6; D remains unclear. V lost 2 bases, J lost 2 bases, and 7 bases lay in between. Per the germline V gene, CDR1 is MDHEN and CDR2 is SYDVKM. There are 15 residues in the CDR3. CDR3 nucleotides: TGTGCCAGCAGTTTAAGAGATACTGGGGCCAACGTCCTGACTTTC. Translating gives CASSLRDTGANVLTF. Filled out from reference TRBV28 and TRBJ2-6, the complete variable domain reads DVKVTQSSRYLVKRTGEKVFLECVQDMDHENMFWYRQDPGLGLRLIYFSYDVKMKEKGDIPEGYSVSREKKERFSLILESASTNQTSMYLCASSLRDTGANVLTFGAGSRLTVL.

CDR3 loop: CASSQHTGGTSGGYETQYF. The CDR3 nucleotides are TGTGCCAGCAGTCAACACACCGGCGGGACTAGCGGGGGATATGAGACCCAGTACTTC. The V gene is TRBV28, the J gene TRBJ2-5, with 14 positions matching TRBD2. V lost 5 bases to trimming and J lost 5 bases; unmatched junction nucleotides: 16. The CDR3 has 19 amino acids. Germline V lookup: CDR1 MDHEN, CDR2 SYDVKM.

This clonotype was detected a few times. The chain joins TRBV9 to TRBJ2-1; 7 positions match TRBD2. The CDR3 has 21 residues. After removal of 4 bases from V and 1 base from J, the junction contained 23 bases not matched to a gene. CDR1 SGDLS and CDR2 YYNGEE come from the germline V gene. The CDR3 DNA reads as TGTGCCAGCAGCAGTAGCATCGGGTGGGAGGGTCTGTCCGGGTCCTACAATGAGCAGTTCTTC. As protein: CASSSSIGWEGLSGSYNEQFF.

This clonotype was recorded many times. The chain couples TRBV10-3 to TRBJ1-1; 7 nucleotides align to TRBD1. This CDR3 contains 17 residues. The ends lost 6 bases at V and 4 bases at J; junction bases unmatched: 17. In germline, CDR1 is ENHRY, CDR2 SYGVKD. Written as DNA, the CDR3 is TGTGCCATCAGGCGGGATGGGGAGTTGGCAGGGGGCACTGAAGCTTTCTTT. Protein: CAIRRDGELAGGTEAFF.

Many counts were recorded for this clonotype. This chain joins TRBV6-1 and TRBJ2-3, with 12 bases identical to TRBD2. CDR3 size: 15 residues. Germline loops: CDR1 MNHNS, CDR2 SASEGT. Trimming at V came to 6 bases and at J to 4 bases, leaving 5 bases not matched to a gene. CDR3 amino acids: CASRTLAGGSDTQYF. CDR3 nucleotides: TGTGCCAGCAGGACACTAGCGGGGGGTTCAGATACGCAGTATTTT.

This clonotype appeared many times. The rearrangement links TRBV12-3 or TRBV12-4 to TRBJ2-7; no definite D call. The CDR3 has 13 amino acids. The ends were cut back, 3 bases at V and 3 bases at J, with 9 bases in the middle. This CDR3 is CASSFGGDYEQYF. The CDR3 DNA reads TGTGCCAGCAGTTTTGGCGGAGACTACGAGCAGTACTTC.

The genes are TRBV2 and TRBJ2-7, with D maybe TRBD1 (6 bases). The V gene's germline CDR1 is SNHLY and CDR2 FYNNEI. The CDR3 extends over 16 amino acids. The V end lost 8 bases, the J end lost 2 bases, and 22 bases lay between the germline ends. The CDR3 is CASYGPLQGNTYEQYF. DNA for the CDR3: TGTGCCAGCTACGGCCCTCTACAGGGCAACACCTACGAGCAGTACTTC. The full variable domain, its missing parts supplied by reference TRBV2 and TRBJ2-7, is EPEVTQTPSHQVTQMGQEVILRCVPISNHLYFYWYRQILGQKVEFLVSFYNNEISEKSEIFDDQFSVERPDGSNFTLKIRSTKLEDSAMYFCASYGPLQGNTYEQYFGPGTRLTVT.

Many counts were recorded for this clonotype. The gene calls are TRBV11-2 and TRBJ2-3; D not resolved. The CDR3 has 12 residues. V was clipped by 2 bases and J by 4 bases, with 4 bases between them. Germline V CDR1 and CDR2: SGHAT, FQNNGV. CDR3: CASSLLPDTQYF. The CDR3 DNA reads TGTGCCAGCAGCTTACTCCCAGATACGCAGTATTTT.